This is a list of T cell receptor beta chains from one sample in a study of cytomegalovirus exposure and HLA in healthy donors. Libraries were prepared by immunoSEQ multiplex PCR; TCRdb keeps only in-frame clonotypes and omits some of them. This table holds around 120,000 clones, roughly 80% found once. The sequencing input was PBMCs. The receptors derive from a woman aged 40 to 50 in good health and CMV-seropositive. The CDR3 runs from the conserved cysteine through the conserved F or W. A D gene is named only where the DNA matches it firmly. A row's size may be missing; if present it is once, few, many or a size class.

j_call,v_call,clone_size,d_call,cdr3_aa,cdr3_nt
TRBJ2-2,TRBV7-2,NA,NA,CASSRNPQGGTGELFF,TGTGCCAGCAGCCGAAATCCCCAGGGCGGCACCGGGGAGCTGTTTTTT
TRBJ1-2,TRBV6-6,NA,TRBD1,CASSYSRSRGYGYTF,TGTGCCAGCAGTTACTCGAGGAGCAGGGGGTATGGCTACACCTTC
TRBJ2-7,TRBV5-6,NA,TRBD2,CASSLAGRGYSSYEQYF,TGTGCCAGCAGCTTGGCCGGGAGGGGCTATAGCTCCTACGAGCAGTACTTC
TRBJ1-1,TRBV11-2,NA,NA,CASSLERQARAFF,TGTGCCAGCAGCTTAGAACGGCAGGCAAGAGCTTTCTTT
TRBJ2-5,TRBV19,NA,NA,CASRLGGDYQETQYF,TGTGCCAGCAGATTGGGCGGGGACTACCAAGAGACCCAGTACTTC
TRBJ2-3,TRBV4-3,NA,TRBD2,CASSQDWDYGGSGGFLTDTQYF,TGCGCCAGCAGCCAAGATTGGGATTATGGCGGGAGCGGGGGGTTCCTCACAGATACGCAGTATTTT
TRBJ2-7,TRBV7-9,few,TRBD2,CASSWTSGSNEQYF,TGTGCCAGCAGCTGGACTAGCGGGAGCAACGAGCAGTACTTC
TRBJ1-3,TRBV6-1,NA,NA,CASSENQVAGNTIYF,TGTGCCAGCAGTGAGAATCAGGTGGCCGGAAACACCATATATTTT
TRBJ2-1,TRBV5-1,once,TRBD1,CATRKGQGGHNEQFF,TGCGCCACCCGGAAAGGACAGGGAGGTCACAATGAGCAGTTCTTC
TRBJ2-2,TRBV2,NA,NA,CASTFANTGELFF,TGTGCCAGCACTTTTGCGAACACCGGGGAGCTGTTTTTT
TRBJ2-1,TRBV6-4,NA,TRBD2,CASSGAGNGNEQFF,TGTGCCAGCAGTGGAGCGGGGAACGGGAATGAGCAGTTCTTC
TRBJ2-1,TRBV9,NA,TRBD2,CASSPKRELYNEQFF,TGTGCCAGCAGCCCCAAGCGGGAGCTTTATAATGAGCAGTTCTTC
TRBJ1-3,TRBV9,NA,TRBD1,CASSVAGTGLGNTIYF,TGTGCCAGCAGCGTAGCCGGGACAGGACTGGGAAACACCATATATTTT
TRBJ1-5,TRBV7-6,NA,NA,CASSSLIGESNQPQHF,TGTGCCAGCAGCTCTCTAATCGGGGAGAGCAATCAGCCCCAGCATTTT
TRBJ2-2,TRBV10-3,NA,TRBD1,CAIKGQGAAGELFF,TGTGCCATCAAGGGGCAGGGGGCGGCCGGGGAGCTGTTTTTT
TRBJ1-6,TRBV5-6,NA,NA,CASSLVGSSYNSPLHF,TGTGCCAGCAGCTTAGTGGGCAGCTCCTATAATTCACCCCTCCACTTT
TRBJ2-7,TRBV19,NA,NA,CASRGGGTGEVEQYF,TGTGCCTCCCGCGGGGGGGGGACAGGGGAAGTGGAGCAGTACTTC
TRBJ2-3,TRBV7-6,NA,TRBD2,CASSLPAPGLAARDTQYF,TGTGCCAGCAGCTTACCCGCCCCGGGACTAGCGGCCCGAGATACGCAGTATTTT
TRBJ1-5,TRBV7-2,NA,NA,CASSLGQANNQPQHF,TGTGCCAGCAGCTTAGGGCAGGCAAACAATCAGCCCCAGCATTTT
TRBJ1-3,TRBV6-6,few,NA,CASSSSQTIYF,TGTGCCAGCAGTTCTAGCCAGACCATATATTTT
TRBJ1-2,TRBV30,NA,NA,CAWSVRSGSVGAYGYTF,TGTGCCTGGAGTGTACGATCAGGGTCGGTAGGGGCCTATGGCTACACCTTC
TRBJ2-1,TRBV4-2,NA,NA,CASSQAFAGLNNEQFF,TGTGCCAGCAGCCAAGCATTCGCGGGGCTGAACAATGAGCAGTTCTTC
TRBJ2-2,TRBV9,NA,TRBD2,CASSRLAGGLLSGELFF,TGTGCCAGCAGCCGGCTAGCGGGGGGCCTTCTCTCCGGGGAGCTGTTTTTT
TRBJ2-5,TRBV11-2,NA,NA,CASSLGQTRQETQYF,TGTGCCAGCAGCCTCGGACAGACACGCCAAGAGACCCAGTACTTC
TRBJ2-7,TRBV7-9,NA,TRBD2,CASSLGGGAFYEQYF,TGTGCCAGCAGCTTAGGCGGGGGGGCCTTCTACGAGCAGTACTTC
TRBJ2-7,TRBV2,NA,NA,CASTLKYEQYF,TGTGCCAGCACCCTAAAATACGAGCAGTACTTC
TRBJ2-5,TRBV20-1,NA,NA,CSAKIGETQYF,TGCAGTGCTAAAATCGGAGAGACCCAGTACTTC
TRBJ1-5,TRBV12-5,NA,TRBD1,CASGPGQGAGQPQHF,TGTGCTAGTGGTCCGGGACAGGGGGCAGGTCAGCCCCAGCATTTT
TRBJ1-4,TRBV2,NA,TRBD1,CASTGQGVGEKLFF,TGTGCCAGCACCGGGCAGGGGGTAGGGGAAAAACTGTTTTTT
TRBJ1-2,TRBV6-5,NA,NA,CASQGTTRNYGYTF,TGTGCCAGCCAAGGGACAACCCGGAACTATGGCTACACCTTC
TRBJ2-5,TRBV18,NA,NA,CASSPPPSTETQYF,TGTGCCAGCTCACCACCGCCGAGTACTGAGACCCAGTACTTC
TRBJ2-7,TRBV5-4,NA,TRBD2,CASSRISTSGGSYEQYF,TGTGCCAGCAGCCGTATCTCGACTAGCGGGGGGTCCTACGAGCAGTACTTC
TRBJ2-1,TRBV27,NA,TRBD2,CASSLGYGRNEQFF,TGTGCCAGCAGTTTGGGGTACGGGAGGAATGAGCAGTTCTTC
TRBJ2-2,TRBV19,NA,NA,CASTIRGVSNTGELFF,TGTGCCAGTACTATCCGGGGTGTATCGAACACCGGGGAGCTGTTTTTT
TRBJ2-3,TRBV6-5,NA,NA,CASSYSMEVTQYF,TGTGCCAGCAGTTACTCGATGGAGGTTACGCAGTATTTT
TRBJ1-1,TRBV15,NA,NA,CATSRDPGAEAFF,TGTGCCACCAGCAGAGATCCAGGCGCTGAAGCTTTCTTT
TRBJ2-5,TRBV6-6,NA,NA,CASSPHLQETQYF,TGTGCCAGCAGTCCACACCTCCAAGAGACCCAGTACTTC
TRBJ1-2,TRBV2,once,NA,CASSEGTENYGYTF,TGTGCCAGCAGTGAAGGGACAGAGAACTATGGCTACACCTTC
TRBJ2-7,TRBV7-3,NA,NA,CASSLSGAGGEQYF,TGTGCCAGCAGCTTAAGTGGGGCCGGAGGGGAGCAGTACTTC
TRBJ2-7,TRBV5-4,NA,TRBD2,CASSPWTSSNEQYF,TGTGCCAGCAGCCCGTGGACTAGCTCCAACGAGCAGTACTTC
TRBJ2-5,TRBV5-1,NA,TRBD2,CASSYQTAGTSTETQYF,TGCGCCAGCAGCTACCAGACTGCCGGGACTAGTACAGAGACCCAGTACTTC
TRBJ2-2,TRBV10-1,NA,TRBD1,CASSPTGANTGELFF,TGCGCCAGCAGCCCGACAGGGGCGAACACCGGGGAGCTGTTTTTT
TRBJ1-6,TRBV4-2,NA,TRBD1,CASSQKATGGADSPLHF,TGTGCCAGCAGCCAAAAGGCCACAGGGGGCGCCGATTCACCCCTCCACTTT
TRBJ2-6,TRBV5-6,NA,TRBD1,CASSRDRPLGANVLTF,TGTGCCAGCAGCCGGGACAGGCCCCTTGGGGCCAACGTCCTGACTTTC
TRBJ2-3,TRBV7-8,NA,TRBD2,CASSLLAGAAGDTQYF,TGTGCCAGCAGCTTACTAGCGGGAGCGGCGGGAGATACGCAGTATTTT
TRBJ2-2,TRBV10-3,NA,NA,CAISVGVGTGELFF,TGTGCCATCAGTGTCGGGGTAGGGACCGGGGAGCTGTTTTTT
TRBJ2-1,TRBV4-2,few,NA,CASSQDLNEQFF,TGTGCCAGCAGCCAAGATCTCAATGAGCAGTTCTTC
TRBJ1-1,TRBV7-9,NA,TRBD1,CASSPRQGWVTEAFF,TGTGCCAGCAGCCCACGACAGGGGTGGGTCACTGAAGCTTTCTTT
TRBJ2-1,TRBV21-1,NA,NA,CASSKGTVRGQSYIGHPYNEQFF,TGTGCCAGCAGCAAAGGGACGGTGCGGGGACAGTCGTACATCGGGCATCCGTACAATGAGCAGTTCTTC
TRBJ1-3,TRBV27,NA,NA,CASSPMTGHGNTIYF,TGTGCCAGCAGTCCGATGACAGGTCATGGAAACACCATATATTTT
TRBJ2-7,TRBV9,NA,TRBD2,CASSVDGRGFYEQYF,TGTGCCAGCAGCGTAGACGGGCGGGGGTTCTACGAGCAGTACTTC
TRBJ1-4,TRBV4-2,NA,TRBD1,CASSQPAGTGVEKLFF,TGTGCCAGCAGCCAACCCGCCGGGACAGGGGTCGAAAAACTGTTTTTT